This T cell receptor (beta chain) was profiled in a study of T-cell memory formation after mild COVID-19. Study-level background: The TCR clusters were mostly specific to one donor. Findings and limits, study-wide: Day 15 to 85 contracting clones showed balanced CD4/CD8; later expanders leaned CD4+.

As for this clonotype: Antigen: not known.

TCRdb reprocessed the 5' RACE reads with MiXCR, giving one entry per CDR3 protein. The sample holds approximately 260,000 distinct CDR3 sequences, roughly 17% seen once. CDR3 length equals 13 residues. Trimming removed 5 bases at V and 7 bases at J, with 14 bases between. CDR1 and CDR2 (germline): SGHAT, FQNNGV. This chain connects TRBV11-2 to TRBJ2-5; tentatively, D is TRBD1 or TRBD2 (6 bases each). This clonotype was sampled from a man aged 18-30 years who had mild COVID-19 (a few samples of this study predate the infection). Cell type and time point are not known. Material for sequencing was PBMCs or a T cell subset sorted from them (not recorded which). The CDR3 sequence is CASSRRGYGTQYF. The DNA for the CDR3 is TGTGCCAGCAGCCGGAGGGGGTACGGGACCCAGTACTTC. The full variable domain, in which reference TRBV11-2 and TRBJ2-5 provide the parts outside the CDR3, is EAGVAQSPRYKIIEKRQSVAFWCNPISGHATLYWYQQILGQGPKLLIQFQNNGVVDDSQLPKDRFSAERLKGVDSTLKIQPAKLEDSAVYLCASSRRGYGTQYFGPGTRLLVL.